A single sample gave rise to the 19 T cell receptor beta chains below, sequenced in a study of CD8 T cells in ankylosing spondylitis. Findings and caveats of the study: The study identified a TCR beta motif of eight highly homologous variants that appeared characteristic of ankylosing spondylitis blood.

No cognate antigen is known for these TCRs. One entry per CDR3 protein, called by TCRdb with MiXCR from the 5' RACE reads. The data contain over 400,000 distinct CDR3 sequences, roughly 25% of them singletons. The source material was blood, either unsorted or a sorted T cell fraction (not recorded which). The origin of the receptors is a male donor with ankylosing spondylitis.

The chain has TRBV19 and TRBJ2-1; perhaps D is TRBD1 or TRBD2 (7 bases each). The CDR3 length is 16 residues. Germline CDR1 reads LNHDA; CDR2 reads SQIVND (reference sequence). The germline V and J ends were trimmed by 6 bases and 9 bases, with 24 bases remaining between them. CDR3 in amino acids: CASSERHRQGGSEQFF. DNA for the CDR3: TGTGCCAGTAGCGAGAGGCACCGGCAGGGGGGGAGTGAGCAGTTCTTC. The entire variable domain, with the rest obtained from reference TRBV19 and TRBJ2-1, is as follows: DGGITQSPKYLFRKEGQNVTLSCEQNLNHDAMYWYRQDPGQGLRLIYYSQIVNDFQKGDIAEGYSVSREKKESFPLTVTSAQKNPTAFYLCASSERHRQGGSEQFFGPGTRLTVL.

A few counts support this clonotype. The chain has TRBV12-3 or TRBV12-4 and TRBJ2-5; D tentatively fits TRBD1 or TRBD2 (5 bases each). Trimming stripped 5 bases from V and 1 base from J, with 11 bases between. The CDR3 has 14 amino acids. The CDR3 DNA is TGTGCCAGCAGTCCCACCGGGGCCCAAGAGACCCAGTACTTC. Encoded protein: CASSPTGAQETQYF.

J is TRBJ1-2 and V is TRBV7-2; 7 bases match TRBD1. The J segment lost 2 bases and the V segment lost 1 base, leaving 4 bases of the junction unmatched. Per germline, CDR1 SGHTA and CDR2 FQGNSA. CDR3 length: 15 amino acids. The CDR3: CASSLVVGGNYGYTF. In DNA form, the CDR3 reads TGTGCCAGCAGCTTAGTTGTAGGGGGCAACTATGGCTACACCTTC.

The genes are TRBV5-1 and TRBJ2-5, with D maybe TRBD1 (5 bases). The CDR3 runs to 15 residues. Germline V CDR1 and CDR2: SGHRS, YFSETQ. Trimming stripped 0 bases from V and 2 bases from J, with 11 bases between. The CDR3 protein is CASSLAPGLQETQYF. CDR3 coding DNA: TGCGCCAGCAGCTTGGCCCCAGGGTTACAAGAGACCCAGTACTTC.

There are a few counts of this clonotype. This chain connects TRBV24-1 to TRBJ2-2, with D unclear. CDR1 and CDR2 (germline): KGHDR, SFDVKD. The CDR3 sequence is 15 residues long. Trimming stripped 0 bases from V and 2 bases from J, with 6 bases between. CDR3 DNA: TGTGCCACCAGTGATTTGGTCAAAAACACCGGGGAGCTGTTTTTT. This translates into CATSDLVKNTGELFF.

A few counts support this clonotype. This chain uses TRBV4-1 with TRBJ2-7; 7 bases align to TRBD2. The CDR3 extends over 15 amino acids. From germline, CDR1 is MGHRA and CDR2 YSYEKL. Losses at the gene ends were 1 base for V and 6 bases for J; bases not matched to a gene: 9. Here the CDR3 reads CASSQGRSGNGEQYV. The CDR3 DNA follows: TGCGCCAGCAGCCAAGGCCGAAGCGGGAACGGCGAGCAGTACGTC.

This clonotype has just a few counts. V gene TRBV7-2 combines with J gene TRBJ2-1, with D perhaps TRBD2 (6 bases). The ends were cut back, 1 base at V and 11 bases at J, with 12 bases in the middle. In germline, CDR1 is SGHTA, CDR2 FQGNSA. This CDR3 spans 13 amino acids. In DNA form, the CDR3 reads TGTGCCAGCAGCTTAGAGGAGGGAGTGAAGCAGTTCTTC. Protein product: CASSLEEGVKQFF.

This clonotype was recorded a few times. CDR3 in DNA: TGTGCCAGCAGTGAAGAGGCCTATGGCTACACCTTC. Protein sequence: CASSEEAYGYTF. The chain links TRBV25-1 to TRBJ1-2; D not certain. Germline V gene sequence: CDR1 MGHDK, CDR2 SYGVNS. The CDR3 runs 12 residues. Trimming stripped 2 bases from V and 4 bases from J, with 5 bases between.

There are a few counts of this clonotype. V is TRBV27 and J is TRBJ2-5; TRBD1 or TRBD2 may be the D gene (5 bases each). The CDR3 sequence is 15 residues long. Per germline, CDR1 MNHEY and CDR2 SMNVEV (reference sequence). Between the trimmed V and J ends, which lost 6 bases and 3 bases, there was a span of 17 bases. CDR3 in amino acids: CASSPGPPQEETQYF. The CDR3 nucleotides read TGTGCCAGCAGCCCGGGACCGCCTCAGGAAGAGACCCAGTACTTC.

This clonotype has more than one count but fewer than ten. This rearrangement joins TRBV7-8 to TRBJ2-2; unclear D gene. The V gene lost 5 bases and the J gene lost 2 bases, with 12 bases spanning the gap. The CDR3 has 15 residues. The germline V gene has CDR1 SGHVS and CDR2 FQNEAQ. This chain's CDR3 is CASSPRAVNTGELFF. DNA for the CDR3: TGTGCCAGCAGCCCACGGGCCGTAAACACCGGGGAGCTGTTTTTT.

The chain couples TRBV20-1 to TRBJ2-1, with 8 bases that match TRBD2. After removal of 8 bases from V and 1 base from J, the junction contained 13 bases not matched to a gene. CDR1 is DFQATT, CDR2 SNEGSKA, per germline (reference sequence). The CDR3 is made up of 16 amino acids. The CDR3 region is CSLARAGEGSYNEQFF. CDR3 in DNA: TGCAGTTTGGCACGAGCGGGAGAGGGGTCCTACAATGAGCAGTTCTTC.

V gene TRBV7-6 combines with J gene TRBJ1-2; TRBD1 matches 10 bases. Unmatched junction bases numbered 5, after V lost 2 bases and J lost 5 bases. CDR3 length equals 15 residues. Per germline, CDR1 SGHVS and CDR2 FNYEAQ. This chain's CDR3 is CASSLTQGQGYGYTF. The CDR3 DNA reads TGTGCCAGCAGCTTAACGCAGGGACAGGGGTATGGCTACACCTTC.

V and J are TRBV7-6 and TRBJ1-5; 7 positions match TRBD1. Per the germline V gene, CDR1 is SGHVS and CDR2 is FNYEAQ. This CDR3 has 14 amino acids. With 5 bases clipped from V and 4 bases from J, the junction kept 5 bases outside the gene matches. CDR3 coding DNA: TGTGCCAGCAGCCAGGGGGAAAGTAATCAGCCCCAGCATTTT. Amino acids: CASSQGESNQPQHF.

This clonotype was seen a handful of times. The chain employs TRBV18 and TRBJ2-7, with 9 bases fitting TRBD2. Trimming cost V 2 bases and J 2 bases; bases outside gene matches: 1. This CDR3 is built from 14 residues. CDR1 and CDR2 (germline): KGHSH, LQKENI. CDR3 region: CASSPGGGAYEQYF. CDR3 DNA sequence: TGTGCCAGCTCACCAGGCGGGGGGGCCTACGAGCAGTACTTC.

This CDR3 reads CASSWGTRETQYF. The DNA of the CDR3 is TGCGCCAGCAGCTGGGGGACACGGGAGACCCAGTACTTC. The chain carries TRBV5-1 and TRBJ2-5; a possible D gene is TRBD1 (6 bases). The CDR3 has 13 residues. The germline V gene encodes CDR1 SGHRS and CDR2 YFSETQ. V was cut by 3 bases and J by 5 bases, with 11 bases left in between.

This clonotype was recorded many times. The CDR3, as DNA: TGTGCCAGCTCACCATCTCTTTCTAGCGGGAAGGACGAGCAGTACGTC. Translating it yields CASSPSLSSGKDEQYV. V gene TRBV18 combines with J gene TRBJ2-7; TRBD2 matches 9 bases. This CDR3 comprises 16 residues. Per germline, CDR1 KGHSH and CDR2 LQKENI. Trimming removed 2 bases from V and 5 bases from J; junction bases left unmatched: 10.

This clonotype was counted ten times or more. The chain links TRBV5-1 to TRBJ1-2; D may be TRBD1 (5 bases). CDR1 and CDR2 from the germline V gene are SGHRS and YFSETQ. V lost 3 bases and J lost 0, with 9 bases in between. The CDR3 contains 14 residues. This CDR3 is CASSSSGANYGYTF. CDR3 nucleotide sequence: TGCGCCAGCAGCTCGTCGGGGGCTAACTATGGCTACACCTTC.

This clonotype was counted between two and nine times. This chain joins TRBV10-2 and TRBJ1-1; 8 bases are a match to TRBD1. The CDR3 sequence is 14 residues long. Germline assignment: CDR1 WSHSY and CDR2 SAAADI. V lost 5 bases and J lost 1; bases outside the gene matches: 3. CDR3 region: CASSKTGANTEAFF. The CDR3 DNA is TGCGCCAGCAGTAAGACAGGGGCGAACACTGAAGCTTTCTTT.

The chain employs TRBV2 and TRBJ2-3; D unclear. Germline values: CDR1 SNHLY, CDR2 FYNNEI. The ends were cut back, 5 bases at V and 7 bases at J, with 7 bases in the middle. This CDR3 is 11 amino acids long. For the CDR3, the DNA is TGTGCCAGCAGTTTACTTTATACGCAGTATTTT. Residues: CASSLLYTQYF.